Below, 26 T cell receptor beta chains from the same sample are listed, as sequenced in a study of beta chain features in type 1 diabetes. Expressed TCRB transcripts were sequenced because the entire RNA isolate underwent reverse transcription. Sequenced by immunoSEQ multiplex PCR; TCRdb stores in-frame clones only, minus some. The sample includes roughly 500,000 clones, approximately 30% of them seen just once. What was sequenced was naive CD4+ T cells from blood. These receptor sequences come from a man between 18 and 29 years old in good health.

This clone has a handful of counts. This chain connects TRBV25-1 to TRBJ2-3; D possibly corresponds to TRBD2 (6 bases). V was shortened by 4 bases and J by 5 bases, with 22 bases between the two germline ends. Germline CDR1 reads MGHDK; CDR2 reads SYGVNS. This CDR3 is built from 17 residues. CDR3 loop: CASSGHPGRWIGDTQYF. CDR3 DNA sequence: TGTGCCAGCAGTGGACATCCAGGGAGGTGGATTGGAGATACGCAGTATTTT.

This rearrangement joins TRBV4-1 to TRBJ2-3; weak D call: TRBD1 (6 bases). Germline V gene data show CDR1 as MGHRA and CDR2 as YSYEKL. The CDR3 runs 14 residues. V lost 4 bases to trimming and J lost 2 bases, with 10 bases between them. The CDR3 sequence is CASSRTGITDTQYF. DNA for the CDR3: TGCGCCAGCAGCCGAACAGGGATCACAGATACGCAGTATTTT.

The chain combines TRBV5-4 with TRBJ2-5; weak D call: TRBD2 (5 bases). Trimming took 3 bases from V and 2 from J, leaving 5 bases between them. This CDR3 is built from 12 residues. CDR1 is SGHNT and CDR2 is YYREEE in the germline V gene (reference sequence). CDR3 nucleotides: TGTGCCAGCAGCTGGAGGCAAGAGACCCAGTACTTC. Amino acid sequence: CASSWRQETQYF. The variable domain in full, with the rest retrieved from reference TRBV5-4 and TRBJ2-5, is ETGVTQSPTHLIKTRGQQVTLRCSSQSGHNTVSWYQQALGQGPQFIFQYYREEENGRGNFPPRFSGLQFPNYSSELNVNALELDDSALYLCASSWRQETQYFGPGTRLLVL.

The rearrangement uses TRBV4-3 and TRBJ2-1, with 7 bases lining up with TRBD2. Germline CDR1 LGHNA, CDR2 YSLEER. This CDR3 spans 16 amino acids. The V and J ends lost 1 base and 10 bases, in that order; junction bases with no gene match: 13. Here the CDR3 DNA reads TGCGCCAGCAGCCAAGTGACGGGGGGAGTCATCAGAGAGCAGTTCTTC. As protein: CASSQVTGGVIREQFF.

This clone showed up just a few times. The V call is TRBV7-2, the J call TRBJ1-5; D gene ambiguous. The CDR3 consists of 14 residues. Germline CDR1 is SGHTA and CDR2 is FQGNSA. Trimming took off 5 bases at V and 0 bases at J, with 8 bases between the two ends. For the CDR3, the DNA is TGTGCCAGCAGCCGCGACTCTAGCAATCAGCCCCAGCATTTT. This codes for CASSRDSSNQPQHF.

This clone was observed a single time. J is TRBJ1-1 and V is TRBV30, with D unclear. V was trimmed by 1 base and J by 6 bases, leaving 9 bases between them. There are 12 residues in the CDR3. The germline CDR1 and CDR2 sequences are GTSNPN and SVGIG (reference sequence). The CDR3 DNA follows: TGTGCCTGGAGTGGACCGGGCGCTGAAGCTTTCTTT. Protein sequence: CAWSGPGAEAFF.

J is TRBJ2-1 and V is TRBV18, with TRBD1 identical over 10 bases. CDR3 size: 20 residues. Germline CDR1 is KGHSH and CDR2 is LQKENI. The J segment lost 0 bases and the V segment lost 0 bases, leaving 11 bases of the junction unmatched. CDR3 in amino acids: CASSPPVGQGLSSSYNEQFF. Written as DNA, the CDR3 is TGTGCCAGCTCACCACCGGTGGGACAGGGGTTAAGTAGCTCCTACAATGAGCAGTTCTTC.

This clone turned up a few times. Other DNA sequences within the sample encode an identical CDR3. The CDR3 DNA reads as TGCAGCGGAGGGCGGGGGGAAGAGACCCAGTACTTC. Its translation is CSGGRGEETQYF. The V call is TRBV29-1, the J call TRBJ2-5; 8 nucleotides line up with TRBD2. V was pared by 7 bases and J by 3 bases, with 4 bases of the junction left unmatched. CDR3 length: 12 amino acids. Per the germline V gene, CDR1 is SQVTM and CDR2 is ANQGSEA.

This chain uses TRBV7-8 with TRBJ2-7, with 13 bases identical to TRBD2. CDR1 is SGHVS and CDR2 is FQNEAQ in the germline V gene. CDR3 length: 16 residues. V was pared by 5 bases and J by 3 bases, with 7 bases of the junction left unmatched. The CDR3 reads CASSPARTSGSYEQYF. CDR3 in DNA: TGTGCCAGCAGCCCAGCCCGGACTAGCGGGAGCTACGAGCAGTACTTC.

The V and J genes are TRBV4-3 and TRBJ2-7; 10 nucleotides match TRBD2. V gave up 7 bases and J gave up 3 bases; unmatched junction bases: 9. This CDR3 spans 15 amino acids. Germline CDR1 reads LGHNA; CDR2 reads YSLEER. The CDR3 protein is CASINPASGSYEQYF. CDR3 DNA sequence: TGCGCCAGCATCAACCCGGCTAGCGGGAGCTACGAGCAGTACTTC.

In DNA, the CDR3 is TGCAGTCCCGGGGTTGTGGATACGCAGTATTTT. The encoded protein is CSPGVVDTQYF. The chain combines TRBV20-1 with TRBJ2-3, with TRBD2 as a possible D gene (5 bases). The V end lost 8 bases, the J end lost 6 bases, and 12 bases lay between the germline ends. The CDR3 consists of 11 residues. The germline gives CDR1 DFQATT, CDR2 SNEGSKA (reference sequence).

This clone was detected only a few times. This chain uses TRBV11-2 with TRBJ2-3; the D is unclear. V was cut by 5 bases and J by 6 bases, with 12 bases left in between. CDR3 size: 13 residues. CDR1 and CDR2 (germline): SGHAT, FQNNGV. CDR3 nucleotides: TGTGCCAGCAGCCTGACCTTGCGGGATACGCAGTATTTT. As protein: CASSLTLRDTQYF.

The chain uses TRBV2 and TRBJ2-7; no clear D gene. The CDR3 is made up of 12 amino acids. The germline gives CDR1 SNHLY, CDR2 FYNNEI. The germline V and J ends were trimmed by 5 bases and 0 bases, with 5 bases remaining between them. The CDR3 nucleotides read TGTGCCAGCAGTAAGGGCTCCTACGAGCAGTACTTC. Its translation: CASSKGSYEQYF.

The chain uses TRBV4-2 and TRBJ1-4; D is possibly TRBD1 (6 bases). The V gene lost 1 base and the J gene lost 8 bases, with 14 bases spanning the gap. CDR1 and CDR2 from the germline V gene are LGHNA and YNFKEQ. This CDR3 has 15 amino acids. The CDR3 DNA reads as TGTGCCAGCAGCCAAGCAGGGACACAGGACGAAAAACTGTTTTTT. This encodes CASSQAGTQDEKLFF.

This clone was recorded once. V gene TRBV5-1 combines with J gene TRBJ1-1; no firm D call. Looked up from germline, CDR1 is SGHRS and CDR2 is YFSETQ. The CDR3 length is 13 residues. V was pared by 4 bases and J by 8 bases, with 15 bases between. The CDR3 DNA reads TGCGCCAGCAGCCCGCGGGTTAATACCGAAGCTTTCTTT. This translates into CASSPRVNTEAFF.

V is TRBV7-9 and J is TRBJ2-1, with TRBD2 matching over 11 bases. CDR3 length equals 16 residues. CDR1 and CDR2 from the germline V gene are SEHNR and FQNEAQ (reference sequence). Unmatched junction bases numbered 8, after V lost 4 bases and J lost 6 bases. The CDR3 protein is CASSSLAGGPSNEQFF. CDR3 coding DNA: TGTGCCAGCAGCTCCTTAGCGGGAGGGCCAAGCAATGAGCAGTTCTTC.

This clone has a handful of counts. The chain uses TRBV7-9 and TRBJ2-3; 7 bases are shared with TRBD1. The CDR3 covers 14 residues. Germline V gene data show CDR1 as SEHNR and CDR2 as FQNEAQ (reference sequence). V lost 3 bases, J lost 4 bases, and 4 bases stayed unmatched. CDR3 loop: CASSFNRGPDTQYF. In DNA, the CDR3 is TGTGCCAGCAGCTTTAACAGGGGTCCAGATACGCAGTATTTT. The whole variable domain, filled in from reference TRBV7-9 and TRBJ2-3, reads DTGVSQNPRHKITKRGQNVTFRCDPISEHNRLYWYRQTLGQGPEFLTYFQNEAQLEKSRLLSDRFSAERPKGSFSTLEIQRTEQGDSAMYLCASSFNRGPDTQYFGPGTRLTVL.

The gene calls are TRBV15 and TRBJ2-1; 15 bases fit TRBD2. V dropped 1 base and J dropped 10; count of bases not matched to a gene: 11. The CDR3 has 18 amino acids. Looked up from germline, CDR1 is LNHNV and CDR2 is YYDKDF (reference sequence). The CDR3 nucleotides are TGTGCCACCAGCAGAGTCCTAATAGGACTAGCGGGAGGGCGGGAGCAGTTCTTC. Amino acid sequence: CATSRVLIGLAGGREQFF.

CDR3 DNA: TGCGCCAGCAGCTTGGGGGACAGGGCAGATGAGCAGTTCTTC. Translation: CASSLGDRADEQFF. V is TRBV5-1 and J is TRBJ2-1; 9 bases are a match to TRBD1. The ends lost 0 bases at V and 8 bases at J; junction bases unmatched: 3. The germline V gene has CDR1 SGHRS and CDR2 YFSETQ. The CDR3 loop spans 14 amino acids.

The chain is built from TRBV9 and TRBJ2-3, with 8 nucleotides matching TRBD1. There are 14 residues in the CDR3. Looked up from germline, CDR1 is SGDLS and CDR2 is YYNGEE. Trimming removed 6 bases from V and 4 bases from J; junction bases left unmatched: 7. For the CDR3, the DNA is TGTGCCAGCACCCGTACAGGGGGTCCAGATACGCAGTATTTT. Translating gives CASTRTGGPDTQYF.

The J gene is TRBJ2-1, the V gene TRBV18; D is undetermined. The germline V and J ends were trimmed by 1 base and 2 bases, with 12 bases remaining between them. This CDR3 has 16 residues. In germline, CDR1 is KGHSH, CDR2 LQKENI. The CDR3 bases are TGTGCCAGCTCACCACTGTCAGAGATTACCTACAATGAGCAGTTCTTC. The encoded protein is CASSPLSEITYNEQFF.

The rearrangement uses TRBV28 and TRBJ2-7; TRBD2 agrees at 7 bases. The J segment lost 6 bases and the V segment lost 2 bases, leaving 1 base of the junction unmatched. The CDR3 contains 12 residues. CDR1 MDHEN and CDR2 SYDVKM come from the germline V gene. CDR3 nucleotide sequence: TGTGCCAGCAGTTTAGCGGGAGCCGAGCAGTACTTC. This encodes CASSLAGAEQYF.

V and J are TRBV28 and TRBJ2-7, with D tentatively TRBD1 (7 bases). The germline gives CDR1 MDHEN, CDR2 SYDVKM. V lost 5 bases and J 0 bases, leaving 11 bases between the germline ends. This CDR3 comprises 14 residues. CDR3 nucleotides: TGTGCCAGCAGTGCCCAGGGGGGCTCCTACGAGCAGTACTTC. Its protein is CASSAQGGSYEQYF.

The gene calls are TRBV15 and TRBJ2-2, with a weak D call TRBD1 (5 bases). The CDR3 runs to 13 residues. Germline CDR1 is LNHNV and CDR2 is YYDKDF (reference sequence). V was trimmed by 5 bases and J by 4 bases, leaving 8 bases between them. The CDR3 region is CATSSDSTGELFF. The CDR3, as DNA: TGTGCCACCAGCTCAGACAGCACCGGGGAGCTGTTTTTT. The variable domain in full, with the rest retrieved from reference TRBV15 and TRBJ2-2, is DAMVIQNPRYQVTQFGKPVTLSCSQTLNHNVMYWYQQKSSQAPKLLFHYYDKDFNNEADTPDNFQSRRPNTSFCFLDIRSPGLGDTAMYLCATSSDSTGELFFGEGSRLTVL.

This clone has a handful of counts. The chain uses TRBV5-1 and TRBJ2-1; D possibly corresponds to TRBD1 (6 bases). CDR1 is SGHRS, CDR2 YFSETQ, per germline. V was clipped by 6 bases and J by 8 bases, with 12 bases between them. The CDR3 length is 12 residues. The CDR3: CASTLQGYEQFF. In nucleotides, the CDR3 is TGCGCCAGCACTCTACAGGGCTATGAGCAGTTCTTC.

The chain carries TRBV6-1 and TRBJ2-5; TRBD1 might be the D (5 bases). Germline lookup yields CDR1 MNHNS and CDR2 SASEGT. Deletions cut 6 bases from V and 0 bases from J, with 11 bases between. This CDR3 comprises 14 residues. The CDR3 DNA sequence: TGTGCCAGCAGGTTCAGGGAATACCAAGAGACCCAGTACTTC. Its translation is CASRFREYQETQYF.